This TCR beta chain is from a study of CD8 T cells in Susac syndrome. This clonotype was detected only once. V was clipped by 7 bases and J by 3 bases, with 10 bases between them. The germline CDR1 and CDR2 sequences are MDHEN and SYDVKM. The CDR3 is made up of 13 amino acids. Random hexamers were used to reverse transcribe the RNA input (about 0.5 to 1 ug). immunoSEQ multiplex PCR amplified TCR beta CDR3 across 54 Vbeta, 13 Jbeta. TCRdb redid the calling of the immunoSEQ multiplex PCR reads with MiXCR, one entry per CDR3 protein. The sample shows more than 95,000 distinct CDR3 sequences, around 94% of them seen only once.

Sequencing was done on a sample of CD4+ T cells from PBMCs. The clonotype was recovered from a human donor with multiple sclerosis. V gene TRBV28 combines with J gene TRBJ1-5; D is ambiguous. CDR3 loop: CASTRVPNQPQHF. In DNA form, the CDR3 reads TGTGCCAGCACGCGGGTACCCAATCAGCCCCAGCATTTT.